This T cell receptor beta chain was profiled in a study of CD8 T cells in Susac syndrome. Multiple sclerosis controls were treatment-naive patients with stable or active relapsing-remitting disease. Random hexamers primed reverse transcription of roughly 0.5 to 1 ug RNA. immunoSEQ multiplex PCR amplified TCR beta CDR3 across 54 Vbeta, 13 Jbeta. TCRdb re-called the immunoSEQ multiplex PCR reads through MiXCR, storing one row per CDR3 protein. Of 250,000 to 350,000 distinct CDR3 sequences in the sample, about 91% were seen once. Of note for this clonotype: Relative to the germline gene, one junction end is altered; a read error may explain this.

The TCR sequence derives from a human donor with multiple sclerosis. The sequenced sample consisted of CD4+ T cells from PBMCs.

The CDR3 is CSARDRTALNSGSTIYF. DNA of the CDR3: TGCAGTGCTAGAGACCGGACAGCCCTAAACTCTGGAAGCACCATATATTTT. The rearrangement joins TRBV20-1 to TRBJ1-3, with a tentative D call TRBD1 (6 bases). The germline V gene encodes CDR1 DFQATT and CDR2 SNEGSKA (reference sequence). This CDR3 has 17 amino acids.